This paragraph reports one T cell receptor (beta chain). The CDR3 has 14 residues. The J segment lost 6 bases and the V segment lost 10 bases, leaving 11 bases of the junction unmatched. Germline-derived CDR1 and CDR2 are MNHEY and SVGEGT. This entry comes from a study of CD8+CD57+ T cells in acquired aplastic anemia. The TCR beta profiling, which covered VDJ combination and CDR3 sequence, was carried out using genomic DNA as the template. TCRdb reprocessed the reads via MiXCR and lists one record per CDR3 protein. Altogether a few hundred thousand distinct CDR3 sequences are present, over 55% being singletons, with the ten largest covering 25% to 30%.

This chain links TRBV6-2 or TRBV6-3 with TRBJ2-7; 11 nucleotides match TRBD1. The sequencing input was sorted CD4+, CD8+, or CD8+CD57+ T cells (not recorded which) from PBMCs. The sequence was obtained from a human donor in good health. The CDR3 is CAIRQGQGASEQYF. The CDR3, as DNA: TGTGCCATTCGACAAGGACAGGGGGCCTCCGAGCAGTACTTC.